This entry lists 14 T cell receptor beta chains sequenced from one sample in a study of neurological immune-mediated disorders. TCRdb analysed the 5' RACE reads with MiXCR anew, one entry per CDR3 protein. The repertoire consists of tens of thousands of distinct CDR3 sequences, with 3% to 4% occurring once and the leading ten covering about 4%. Sequencing was carried out using PBMCs. The receptors derive from a middle-aged man with multiple sclerosis.

This clonotype was seen repeatedly, ten times or more. V gene TRBV6-5 combines with J gene TRBJ2-6, with a tentative D call TRBD2 (5 bases). V dropped 4 bases and J dropped 0 bases, with 10 bases sitting between them. This CDR3 has 16 residues. In germline, CDR1 is MNHEY, CDR2 SVGAGI. The CDR3 DNA sequence: TGTGCCAGCAGTTTGGACGGAGGCTCTGGGGCCAACGTCCTGACTTTC. Its translation is CASSLDGGSGANVLTF.

There are a few counts of this clonotype. The V and J genes are TRBV7-6 and TRBJ2-7, with D tentatively TRBD2 (6 bases). V was shortened by 5 bases and J by 9 bases, with 20 bases between the two germline ends. The CDR3 covers 14 residues. Germline CDR1 and CDR2: SGHVS and FNYEAQ. CDR3 region: CASSRDLYLRAQYF. The CDR3 coding sequence is TGTGCCAGCAGCCGGGACTTATACCTAAGAGCGCAGTACTTC. Full variable domain (rest looked up from reference TRBV7-6 and TRBJ2-7): GAGVSQSPRYKVTKRGQDVALRCDPISGHVSLYWYRQALGQGPEFLTYFNYEAQQDKSGLPNDRFSAERPEGSISTLTIQRTEQRDSAMYRCASSRDLYLRAQYFGPGTRLTVT.

This clonotype has a handful of counts. This clone may be a read error of a much larger clone one base away. The chain joins TRBV10-3 to TRBJ2-7; a possible D gene is TRBD1 (6 bases). Looked up from germline, CDR1 is ENHRY and CDR2 is SYGVKD. V shed 10 bases and J shed 1 base, with 11 bases lying between them. The CDR3 has 12 residues. In nucleotides, the CDR3 is TGTGCCAAGGCCGGGACATCCTACGAGCAGTACTTC. It encodes CAKAGTSYEQYF.

This clonotype was recorded at least ten times. The V call is TRBV5-6, the J call TRBJ2-5; 8 bases are a match to TRBD1. CDR1 is SGHDT, CDR2 YYEEEE, per germline. The CDR3 loop spans 15 amino acids. V lost 0 bases, J lost 5 bases, and 6 bases stayed unmatched. The CDR3 loop is CASSLGGQGWETQYF. The CDR3 nucleotides read TGTGCCAGCAGCTTGGGAGGACAGGGCTGGGAGACCCAGTACTTC.

Only a few counts were recorded for this clonotype. V usage is TRBV27 and J usage is TRBJ2-1, with 13 bases fitting TRBD2. This CDR3 comprises 16 residues. The ends lost 5 bases at V and 6 bases at J; junction bases unmatched: 7. Germline assignment: CDR1 MNHEY and CDR2 SMNVEV (reference sequence). DNA of the CDR3: TGTGCCAGCAGTGCCGAACTAGCGGGGGGGGTCAATGAGCAGTTCTTC. It specifies CASSAELAGGVNEQFF.

This rearrangement joins TRBV11-2 to TRBJ2-3; TRBD2 matches at 9 bases. Germline V gene data show CDR1 as SGHAT and CDR2 as FQNNGV. This CDR3 is 18 amino acids long. Trimming at V came to 5 bases and at J to 0 bases, leaving 12 bases not matched to a gene. This chain's CDR3 is CASSGRGAGGTSTDTQYF. As DNA, the CDR3 is TGTGCCAGCAGCGGGCGGGGAGCGGGGGGTACTAGCACAGATACGCAGTATTTT. The whole variable domain, remainder taken from reference TRBV11-2 and TRBJ2-3, is EAGVAQSPRYKIIEKRQSVAFWCNPISGHATLYWYQQILGQGPKLLIQFQNNGVVDDSQLPKDRFSAERLKGVDSTLKIQPAKLEDSAVYLCASSGRGAGGTSTDTQYFGPGTRLTVL.

This clonotype was detected many times. V is TRBV7-2 and J is TRBJ2-1; D remains unclear. The V and J ends lost 7 bases and 3 bases respectively, with 4 bases between them. The CDR3 sequence is 11 residues long. Germline CDR1 is SGHTA and CDR2 is FQGNSA. The CDR3 coding sequence is TGTGCCAGCACCCTCTACAATGAGCAGTTCTTC. This codes for CASTLYNEQFF.

This clonotype has ten or more counts. The CDR3 DNA reads TGCGCCAGCAGCTTGGCCGCACCGCCAAACACCTTC. Translation: CASSLAAPPNTF. V is TRBV5-1 and J is TRBJ1-2, with D unclear. Germline V gene lookup returns CDR1 SGHRS and CDR2 YFSETQ. V was pared by 0 bases and J by 12 bases, with 12 bases between. There are 12 residues in the CDR3.

This clonotype appeared many times. J is TRBJ1-6 and V is TRBV21-1; TRBD1, as called in the table, went unchecked against the DNA. TRBV21-1 is assigned pseudogene status. This CDR3 spans 13 amino acids. CDR3 nucleotides: TGTGCCAGCACGGGAAAGTTAGATTCACCCCTCCACTTT. As protein: CASTGKLDSPLHF.

In this sample, this clonotype turned up many times. The rearrangement joins TRBV5-6 to TRBJ2-2; 9 bases map to TRBD2. CDR3 length: 15 amino acids. In germline, CDR1 is SGHDT, CDR2 YYEEEE. The V gene end was trimmed by 4 bases and the J gene end by 6 bases; junction bases not matched to a gene: 7. In DNA form, the CDR3 reads TGTGCCAGCAGCATTAGCGGGAGAGGTGCCGGGGAGCTGTTTTTT. It yields the protein CASSISGRGAGELFF.

Points on this clonotype: A read error may be the cause here, since a much bigger clone is one base away. The chain has TRBV7-9 and TRBJ2-7; D may be TRBD2 (5 bases). From germline, CDR1 is SEHNR and CDR2 FQNEAQ (reference sequence). The CDR3 runs to 15 residues. CDR3 sequence: CPSSLAGREHNEQYF. The CDR3 DNA reads as TGTCCCAGCAGCTTAGCCGGTAGGGAGCATAACGAGCAGTACTTC. Full variable domain (remainder filled in from reference TRBV7-9 and TRBJ2-7): DTGVSQNPRHKITKRGQNVTFRCDPISEHNRLYWYRQTLGQGPEFLTYFQNEAQLEKSRLLSDRFSAERPKGSFSTLEIQRTEQGDSAMYLCPSSLAGREHNEQYFGPGTRLTVT.

This clonotype came up many times. The gene calls are TRBV20-1 and TRBJ2-1, with D hard to call. The CDR3 consists of 13 residues. Germline V lookup: CDR1 DFQATT, CDR2 SNEGSKA (reference sequence). V gave up 5 bases and J gave up 8 bases, with 16 bases separating them. The CDR3 protein is CSAPGPLGDEQFF. The CDR3 bases are TGCAGTGCTCCCGGGCCCCTTGGGGATGAGCAGTTCTTC.

This clonotype was recorded at least ten times. The gene calls are TRBV5-1 and TRBJ2-7, with D tentatively TRBD1 (7 bases). The CDR3 totals 16 residues. V gave up 0 bases and J gave up 2 bases, with 15 bases separating them. Germline V gene lookup returns CDR1 SGHRS and CDR2 YFSETQ. The CDR3 nucleotides are TGCGCCAGCAGCTTGGTGGCGGGACAGATTCCCTACGAGCAGTACTTC. This gives the protein CASSLVAGQIPYEQYF.

This clonotype was found many times. The chain carries TRBV5-1 and TRBJ1-3; D not certain. Germline-derived CDR1 and CDR2 are SGHRS and YFSETQ. CDR3 size: 16 residues. V was pared by 0 bases and J by 0 bases, with 10 bases between. CDR3 sequence (DNA): TGCGCCAGCAGCTTGGGCCAGTTTAACTCTGGAAACACCATATATTTT. It specifies CASSLGQFNSGNTIYF.